The next 20 T cell receptor beta chains were all read from a single sample in a study of blood T cell repertoires in COVID-19. Generated by immunoSEQ multiplex PCR, the TCRdb table keeps only in-frame clones and is missing some. The data contain around 360,000 clones, about 90% of them singletons. Sequencing was performed on PBMCs or T cells enriched from blood (not recorded which). The receptors here all came from a woman aged 30 to 39 who had recovered from COVID-19.

V usage is TRBV9 and J usage is TRBJ2-3; 11 nucleotides line up with TRBD2. Losses at the gene ends were 0 bases for V and 6 bases for J; bases not matched to a gene: 9. CDR3 size: 17 residues. Germline assignment: CDR1 SGDLS and CDR2 YYNGEE. Here the CDR3 DNA reads TGTGCCAGCAGCGTAGTGGGTAGCGGGGGGGCGTGGGATACGCAGTATTTT. This codes for CASSVVGSGGAWDTQYF.

This clone has just one count. The chain's CDR3 is CASRDRGFFFEAFF. The CDR3 DNA reads as TGTGCCAGCAGGGACAGGGGGTTTTTCTTTGAAGCTTTCTTT. The J gene is TRBJ1-1, the V gene TRBV6-5, with 10 bases aligning to TRBD1. With V trimmed by 6 bases and J by 7 bases, 8 bases remained unmatched. The CDR3 consists of 14 residues. The germline CDR1 and CDR2 sequences are MNHEY and SVGAGI.

V gene TRBV6-5 combines with J gene TRBJ2-7; weak D call: TRBD2 (6 bases). CDR1 and CDR2 (germline): MNHEY, SVGAGI. This CDR3 has 15 amino acids. Between the trimmed V and J ends, which lost 6 bases and 4 bases, there was a span of 19 bases. The CDR3 region is CASRVTGTFFYEQYF. The CDR3 coding sequence is TGTGCCAGCAGAGTTACCGGGACTTTCTTTTACGAGCAGTACTTC.

This rearrangement joins TRBV2 to TRBJ2-3; D possibly corresponds to TRBD1 (5 bases). The CDR3 totals 14 residues. Trimming stripped 6 bases from V and 6 bases from J, with 16 bases between. CDR1 is SNHLY, CDR2 FYNNEI, per germline. The CDR3: CASRSGNGADTQYF. CDR3 coding DNA: TGTGCCAGCAGATCGGGCAATGGGGCGGATACGCAGTATTTT.

V is TRBV10-3 and J is TRBJ2-7; 13 bases are shared with TRBD2. Losses at the gene ends were 4 bases for V and 3 bases for J; bases not matched to a gene: 9. This CDR3 has 17 amino acids. Germline V CDR1 and CDR2: ENHRY, SYGVKD. CDR3 bases: TGTGCCATCAGTGTCGTAGCCCGGACTAGCGGGAGCTACGAGCAGTACTTC. Amino acid sequence: CAISVVARTSGSYEQYF.

Comment on this clone: Only one base separates this from a far larger clonotype, so it likely reflects a read error. The gene calls are TRBV2 and TRBJ2-3; TRBD2 matches 14 bases. The CDR3 spans 14 residues. The germline gives CDR1 SNHLY, CDR2 FYNNEI. V gave up 6 bases and J gave up 4 bases; unmatched junction bases: 0. CDR3 in DNA: TGTGCCAGCAGGGGACTAGCGGGAGCAGATACGCAGTATTTT. Translated, it gives CASRGLAGADTQYF.

The chain employs TRBV6-5 and TRBJ1-2, with 11 bases matching TRBD1. The CDR3 sequence is 15 residues long. Germline V gives CDR1 MNHEY, CDR2 SVGAGI. With V trimmed by 5 bases and J by 7 bases, 9 bases remained unmatched. The CDR3 reads CASSNPGTGGGGYTF. For the CDR3, the DNA is TGTGCCAGCAGTAATCCCGGGACAGGGGGTGGTGGCTACACCTTC.

This clone was detected only a few times. The chain uses TRBV28 and TRBJ1-5, with TRBD1 as a possible D gene (6 bases). Germline V lookup: CDR1 MDHEN, CDR2 SYDVKM. The V end was cut by 3 bases, the J end by 1 base, with 13 bases between. This CDR3 has 16 amino acids. The CDR3: CASSFGGRGSNQPQHF. In DNA, the CDR3 is TGTGCCAGCAGTTTTGGGGGGAGGGGGAGCAATCAGCCCCAGCATTTT.

The sample holds one count of this clone. The V gene is TRBV7-2, the J gene TRBJ2-2, with 10 nucleotides matching TRBD2. CDR1 SGHTA and CDR2 FQGNSA come from the germline V gene. This CDR3 has 17 residues. The junction had 10 bases not matched to a gene; V was cut back by 5 bases and J by 4 bases. CDR3 coding DNA: TGTGCCAGCAGCCTAGGGGGCCTAGCGGGAGCCACCGGGGAGCTGTTTTTT. It translates to CASSLGGLAGATGELFF. The full variable domain, with the rest looked up from reference TRBV7-2 and TRBJ2-2, is GAGVSQSPSNKVTEKGKDVELRCDPISGHTALYWYRQSLGQGLEFLIYFQGNSAPDKSGLPSDRFSAERTGGSVSTLTIQRTQQEDSAVYLCASSLGGLAGATGELFFGEGSRLTVL.

The J gene is TRBJ2-2, the V gene TRBV10-3, with D possibly matching TRBD1 (6 bases). Trimming pared 6 bases from V and 7 bases from J, leaving 15 bases between. The CDR3 is made up of 14 amino acids. CDR1 and CDR2 (germline): ENHRY, SYGVKD. The CDR3 bases are TGTGCCATCAGGCGCGAACAGGGACACGGGGAGCTGTTTTTT. Amino acids: CAIRREQGHGELFF.

The J gene is TRBJ1-1, the V gene TRBV7-6; D is unresolved. The CDR3 sequence is 15 residues long. The germline V and J ends were trimmed by 2 bases and 5 bases, with 15 bases remaining between them. CDR1 is SGHVS, CDR2 FNYEAQ, per germline. This chain's CDR3 is CASSLYGSPGTEAFF. CDR3 coding DNA: TGTGCCAGCAGCTTATACGGATCGCCGGGGACTGAAGCTTTCTTT.

This sequence joins TRBV27 and TRBJ2-7, with D perhaps matching TRBD1 (6 bases). Trimming stripped 3 bases from V and 6 bases from J, with 18 bases between. The V gene's germline CDR1 is MNHEY and CDR2 SMNVEV (reference sequence). The CDR3 runs 15 residues. This CDR3 is CASSFQGNPTGEQYF. The CDR3 DNA reads as TGTGCCAGCAGTTTCCAGGGGAACCCGACGGGCGAGCAGTACTTC.

V gene TRBV5-4 combines with J gene TRBJ1-3; D gene unclear. Germline loops: CDR1 SGHNT, CDR2 YYREEE (reference sequence). The CDR3 covers 15 residues. The V end was cut by 1 base, the J end by 0 bases, with 8 bases between. The CDR3 is CASSLNAGSGNTIYF. The CDR3 DNA is TGTGCCAGCAGCTTGAACGCAGGCTCTGGAAACACCATATATTTT.

V and J are TRBV28 and TRBJ1-5, with TRBD1 matching over 9 bases. The CDR3 length is 15 residues. CDR1 and CDR2 from the germline V gene are MDHEN and SYDVKM. V lost 2 bases to trimming and J lost 5 bases; unmatched junction nucleotides: 4. The DNA of the CDR3 is TGTGCCAGCAGTTTACCCCGGACAGGGGATCAGCCCCAGCATTTT. Protein: CASSLPRTGDQPQHF.

This chain uses TRBV2 with TRBJ1-3, with a tentative D call TRBD1 (6 bases). The germline CDR1 and CDR2 sequences are SNHLY and FYNNEI. CDR3 length: 15 residues. V was trimmed by 6 bases and J by 4 bases, leaving 16 bases between them. The CDR3 DNA reads as TGTGCCAGCAGCGAACAGGGCCGCTCGGGAAACACCATATATTTT. Encoded protein: CASSEQGRSGNTIYF.

The J gene is TRBJ2-3, the V gene TRBV7-6; D possibly corresponds to TRBD2 (6 bases). Trimming pared 0 bases from V and 7 bases from J, leaving 8 bases between. Germline V gives CDR1 SGHVS, CDR2 FNYEAQ. CDR3 length: 13 amino acids. The chain's CDR3 is CASSLAEGNTQYF. The CDR3 region has the DNA TGTGCCAGCAGCTTAGCGGAGGGAAATACGCAGTATTTT. The whole variable domain, filled in from reference TRBV7-6 and TRBJ2-3, reads GAGVSQSPRYKVTKRGQDVALRCDPISGHVSLYWYRQALGQGPEFLTYFNYEAQQDKSGLPNDRFSAERPEGSISTLTIQRTEQRDSAMYRCASSLAEGNTQYFGPGTRLTVL.

The V call is TRBV2, the J call TRBJ2-2; D is unclear. V was trimmed by 5 bases and J by 5 bases, leaving 12 bases between them. The CDR3 extends over 14 amino acids. Germline CDR1 reads SNHLY; CDR2 reads FYNNEI. The DNA of the CDR3 is TGTGCCAGCAGTCAGGATTCAGGTACCGGGGAGCTGTTTTTT. The encoded protein is CASSQDSGTGELFF. Using reference TRBV2 and TRBJ2-2 for the parts outside the CDR3, the full variable domain is EPEVTQTPSHQVTQMGQEVILRCVPISNHLYFYWYRQILGQKVEFLVSFYNNEISEKSEIFDDQFSVERPDGSNFTLKIRSTKLEDSAMYFCASSQDSGTGELFFGEGSRLTVL.

This chain connects TRBV19 to TRBJ1-6, with 7 bases fitting TRBD1. Trimming removed 6 bases from V and 0 bases from J; junction bases left unmatched: 8. This CDR3 is 17 amino acids long. The germline CDR1 and CDR2 sequences are LNHDA and SQIVND (reference sequence). CDR3 sequence reads: CASSVGDSSSYNSPLHF. CDR3 nucleotides: TGTGCCAGTAGCGTTGGGGACAGCAGCTCCTATAATTCACCCCTCCACTTT. Combining the CDR3 with reference TRBV19 and TRBJ1-6 gives the whole variable domain DGGITQSPKYLFRKEGQNVTLSCEQNLNHDAMYWYRQDPGQGLRLIYYSQIVNDFQKGDIAEGYSVSREKKESFPLTVTSAQKNPTAFYLCASSVGDSSSYNSPLHFGNGTRLTVT.

V usage is TRBV2 and J usage is TRBJ1-5; D perhaps matches TRBD1 (5 bases). The CDR3 contains 16 residues. In germline, CDR1 is SNHLY, CDR2 FYNNEI. The ends were cut back, 6 bases at V and 5 bases at J, with 20 bases in the middle. DNA of the CDR3: TGTGCCAGCAGCGAGCAGGGTGTCGTTTCGGATCAGCCCCAGCATTTT. It codes for CASSEQGVVSDQPQHF.

The chain combines TRBV24-1 with TRBJ2-7, with 9 bases fitting TRBD2. This CDR3 comprises 18 residues. V was pared by 3 bases and J by 0 bases, with 11 bases of the junction left unmatched. Germline V CDR1 and CDR2: KGHDR, SFDVKD. CDR3 sequence: CATSDRGGGAPSSYEQYF. Written as DNA, the CDR3 is TGTGCCACCAGTGATCGTGGCGGGGGGGCCCCGAGCTCCTACGAGCAGTACTTC.